This T cell receptor (beta chain) was captured in a study of blood T cell repertoires in COVID-19 (TCRdb year 2020). Background on the whole study: Samples covering the acute and convalescent phases of COVID-19 were provided by collaborators in the United States, Italy and Spain. The repertoires were made available in a free public database intended to serve as a resource for research on the immune response to SARS-CoV-2. Sample metadata almost always included a de-identified subject ID, COVID-19 status, age in years and sex. The samples were drawn from two sources: the first 160 participants of the ongoing ImmuneRACE study, and fewer than 1,500 subjects contributed by 6 global collaborators. Subjects who had been exposed to COVID-19, were actively infected with it, or had recovered from it provided the deeply sampled blood TCRbeta repertoires that made up the dataset. HLA class I and class II types, where available, came from metadata supplied by the sample provider rather than from assay-based typing. The prospective study material was composed of cDNA or gDNA derived from T cells, B-cell-depleted T cells, or PBMCs. General findings and caveats noted by the study authors: The amount of clinical and demographic metadata varied by source and participant and was provided uncurated.

On this clone: The antigen this receptor binds is unknown. No much larger clone exists at a distance of one base, and base qualities are not known.

Collaborating institutions collected whole blood in K2EDTA tubes following their own protocols. For TCRbeta analysis, collaborators shipped samples as frozen whole blood, isolated PBMCs, or DNA extracted from either of those sample types. TCRbeta CDR3 regions were amplified from genomic DNA by means of the immunoSEQ Assay, a bias-controlled multiplex PCR. On the study's bioinformatics: The number of nucleated cells in each sample was estimated by amplification of reference gene primers within the assay. Sequence reads were collapsed and filtered to measure the absolute abundance of every unique TCRbeta CDR3 rearrangement. For each sample, productive Simpson clonality was calculated by taking the square root of Simpson's diversity index across productive rearrangements. The immuneACCESS repertoire file appears here via TCRdb, limited to in-frame rearrangements. These files lack a portion of the clones; in checked studies, under half of the deficit traces to unresolved V genes, and the cause of the others is not known. Clone size and the V and J calls come from that table; the DNA yielded D and trimming. The sample records around 300,000 clones, 80% to 90% of which are singletons. In total, the top ten clones hold 11% of the sample.

The cysteine opens and the phenylalanine closes a CDR3 of 13 amino acids. The sequence is cut down to CDR3 DNA, 39 bases in frame from base 1. The germline V gene (reference sequence) supplies CDR1 SEHNR and CDR2 FQNEAQ. V lost 5 bases and J lost 4 bases; the stretch between them is 9 bases long. Material for sequencing was peripheral blood. The rearrangement combines TRBV7-9 with TRBJ2-1; the D gene lacks a confident call. This receptor was taken from a woman in her 70s with acute or convalescent COVID-19. Here the CDR3 is given as CASSTGSYNEQFF. The sequenced DNA is TGTGCCAGCAGCACCGGGTCGTACAATGAGCAGTTCTTC.